A single T cell receptor beta chain is shown here with its context. Data came from immunoSEQ multiplex PCR; TCRdb stores just in-frame clones and leaves some out. The data show 150,000 or so clones, with 82% seen just once and more than 7.5% held by the top ten. The CDR3 extends over 14 amino acids. Trimming stripped 4 bases from V and 5 bases from J, with 14 bases between. Germline V gives CDR1 MGHRA, CDR2 YSYEKL. The sample is drawn from a study of blood T cell repertoires in COVID-19. Background on the study: Samples of COVID-19 (acute and convalescent) were obtained from the United States, Italy and Spain.

The chain uses TRBV4-1 and TRBJ2-5; tentatively, D is TRBD1 (5 bases). Sequenced: peripheral blood. This TCR derives from a woman aged 70-85 years with acute or convalescent COVID-19. This chain's CDR3 is CASSRTFSSETQYF. The CDR3 nucleotides read TGCGCCAGCAGCCGGACATTTTCCTCGGAGACCCAGTACTTC.